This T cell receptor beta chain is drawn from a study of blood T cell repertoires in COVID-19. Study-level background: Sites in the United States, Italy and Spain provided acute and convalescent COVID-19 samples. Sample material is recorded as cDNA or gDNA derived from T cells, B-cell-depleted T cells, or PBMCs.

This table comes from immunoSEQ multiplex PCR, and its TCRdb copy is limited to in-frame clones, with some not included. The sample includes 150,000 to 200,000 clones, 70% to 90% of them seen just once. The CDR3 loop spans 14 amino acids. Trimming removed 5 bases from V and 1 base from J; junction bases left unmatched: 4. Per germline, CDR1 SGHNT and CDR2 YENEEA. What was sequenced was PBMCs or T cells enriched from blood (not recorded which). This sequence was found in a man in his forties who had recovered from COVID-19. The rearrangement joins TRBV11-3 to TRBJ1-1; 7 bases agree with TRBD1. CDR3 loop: CASSPGQKNTEAFF. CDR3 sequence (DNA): TGTGCCAGCAGCCCGGGACAGAAGAACACTGAAGCTTTCTTT.